One sample yielded the 21 T cell receptor beta chains listed below, sequenced in a study of pediatric ulcerative colitis. TCRdb keeps only in-frame clones here, not all; method: immunoSEQ multiplex PCR. In the table there are about 15,000 clones, more than 80% of which are singletons. Sequenced material: blood. The receptors here all came from a boy aged 5-17 years with moderate ulcerative colitis.

This rearrangement joins TRBV5-1 to TRBJ2-1; 10 bases fit TRBD2. The germline V gene has CDR1 SGHRS and CDR2 YFSETQ. V shed 3 bases and J 8 bases; nucleotides not matched to a gene: 8. CDR3 size: 15 residues. The CDR3 DNA follows: TGCGCCAGCAGCTCCCTAGCGGGAGTTCTCGATGAGCAGTTCTTC. It translates to CASSSLAGVLDEQFF.

V and J are TRBV4-3 and TRBJ2-3, with D possibly TRBD1 on 6 matching bases. Germline V lookup: CDR1 LGHNA, CDR2 YSLEER. The CDR3 has 17 amino acids. V lost 0 bases and J lost 2, with 15 bases in between. CDR3 coding DNA: TGCGCCAGCAGCCAAGATCTAGGGACACTGCACACAGATACGCAGTATTTT. Its translation is CASSQDLGTLHTDTQYF.

The CDR3 is CASSLIAALATDEQYF. Written as DNA, the CDR3 is TGTGCCAGCAGTTTAATCGCCGCACTAGCCACCGACGAGCAGTACTTC. J is TRBJ2-7 and V is TRBV27; maybe TRBD2 (6 bases). The ends were cut back, 2 bases at V and 5 bases at J, with 19 bases in the middle. CDR1 and CDR2 (germline): MNHEY, SMNVEV (reference sequence). CDR3 size: 16 residues.

The chain combines TRBV4-1 with TRBJ2-1; D is unclear. V gave up 0 bases and J gave up 8 bases, with 14 bases separating them. The CDR3 has 15 amino acids. Germline V gene sequence: CDR1 MGHRA, CDR2 YSYEKL. CDR3 DNA sequence: TGCGCCAGCAGCCAAGATAGGTCCCAGGCTTATGAGCAGTTCTTC. Amino acid sequence: CASSQDRSQAYEQFF.

The CDR3 region has the DNA TGTGCCAGCAGCCAACAGGGGCGACCGGTTGACGAGCAGTACTTC. Its translation: CASSQQGRPVDEQYF. The rearrangement joins TRBV28 to TRBJ2-7; 7 bases match TRBD1. The germline V gene has CDR1 MDHEN and CDR2 SYDVKM. After removal of 6 bases from V and 5 bases from J, the junction contained 13 bases not matched to a gene. CDR3 length: 15 amino acids.

This clone was detected once. V and J are TRBV5-4 and TRBJ2-1; D unresolved. The V gene's germline CDR1 is SGHNT and CDR2 YYREEE (reference sequence). V dropped 0 bases and J dropped 5 bases, with 12 bases sitting between them. The CDR3 spans 15 residues. The chain's CDR3 is CASSLEERLNNEQFF. CDR3 nucleotide sequence: TGTGCCAGCAGCTTGGAGGAAAGGTTAAACAATGAGCAGTTCTTC.

The chain joins TRBV5-4 to TRBJ1-4, with a possible D match to TRBD1 (6 bases). Trimming removed 0 bases from V and 8 bases from J, with 14 bases in between. The CDR3 is 15 amino acids. CDR1 is SGHNT, CDR2 YYREEE, per germline (reference sequence). CDR3 sequence: CASSLDRGQGEKLFF. For the CDR3, the DNA is TGTGCCAGCAGCTTGGACCGGGGGCAAGGGGAAAAACTGTTTTTT.

V gene TRBV6-1 combines with J gene TRBJ1-5, with D hard to call. This CDR3 comprises 15 residues. From germline, CDR1 is MNHNS and CDR2 SASEGT. V lost 0 bases, J lost 5 bases, and 11 bases lay in between. DNA for the CDR3: TGTGCCAGCAGTGAAGCTGTACAGCTCGATCAGCCCCAGCATTTT. Translation gives CASSEAVQLDQPQHF.

V and J are TRBV27 and TRBJ2-1, with D hard to call. CDR3 length: 13 amino acids. Trimming took off 0 bases at V and 6 bases at J, with 6 bases between the two ends. CDR1 is MNHEY, CDR2 SMNVEV, per germline (reference sequence). The CDR3 sequence is CASSLSGSNEQFF. For the CDR3, the DNA is TGTGCCAGCAGTTTATCAGGCAGCAATGAGCAGTTCTTC.

The chain combines TRBV2 with TRBJ2-3; 7 nucleotides align to TRBD1. The CDR3 has 17 amino acids. V gave up 2 bases and J gave up 4 bases; unmatched junction bases: 12. In germline, CDR1 is SNHLY, CDR2 FYNNEI. This CDR3 reads CASSERPIQGVADTQYF. As DNA, the CDR3 is TGTGCCAGCAGTGAACGACCAATCCAGGGGGTTGCAGATACGCAGTATTTT.

The CDR3 loop is CASSLALSYEQYF. CDR3 sequence (DNA): TGTGCCAGCAGTTTGGCTCTCTCCTACGAGCAGTACTTC. The chain links TRBV28 to TRBJ2-7; D gene uncertain. The CDR3 is 13 residues long. Germline assignment: CDR1 MDHEN and CDR2 SYDVKM. V shed 3 bases and J shed 0 bases, with 6 bases lying between them. Based on the CDR3 plus reference TRBV28 and TRBJ2-7, the full variable domain is DVKVTQSSRYLVKRTGEKVFLECVQDMDHENMFWYRQDPGLGLRLIYFSYDVKMKEKGDIPEGYSVSREKKERFSLILESASTNQTSMYLCASSLALSYEQYFGPGTRLTVT.

The rearrangement links TRBV7-9 to TRBJ2-3; D unclear. With 5 bases removed from V and 6 bases from J, the gap between germline ends came to 12 bases. The CDR3 spans 13 residues. Germline V lookup: CDR1 SEHNR, CDR2 FQNEAQ (reference sequence). As DNA, the CDR3 is TGTGCCAGCAGCCGCCCAATTGGTGATACGCAGTATTTT. This translates into CASSRPIGDTQYF.

The V call is TRBV5-6, the J call TRBJ1-1; D not resolved. V dropped 6 bases and J dropped 0 bases, with 9 bases sitting between them. There are 13 residues in the CDR3. The germline gives CDR1 SGHDT, CDR2 YYEEEE. The CDR3 DNA reads TGTGCCAGCACCCTACAGATGAACACTGAAGCTTTCTTT. Its translation: CASTLQMNTEAFF.

This chain joins TRBV5-6 and TRBJ1-1; 7 bases match TRBD1. This CDR3 has 18 residues. Germline trimming cut 1 base from V and 0 bases from J; bases unmatched to any gene: 12. CDR1 and CDR2 from the germline V gene are SGHDT and YYEEEE. CDR3 sequence (DNA): TGTGCCAGCAGCTTGAGGGCACAGGGGAGCGTCCTGAACACTGAAGCTTTCTTT. Its protein is CASSLRAQGSVLNTEAFF.

CDR3 sequence: CASSLSTGTSGGNEQFF. Written as DNA, the CDR3 is TGCGCCAGCAGCCTCTCGACGGGGACTAGCGGGGGAAATGAGCAGTTCTTC. This sequence joins TRBV4-1 and TRBJ2-1; TRBD2 aligns across 14 bases. The V gene's germline CDR1 is MGHRA and CDR2 YSYEKL. There are 17 residues in the CDR3. The junction had 9 bases not matched to a gene; V was cut back by 4 bases and J by 7 bases.

The chain has TRBV19 and TRBJ2-1, with 9 nucleotides matching TRBD2. Per germline, CDR1 LNHDA and CDR2 SQIVND (reference sequence). This CDR3 is 20 amino acids long. J gave up 0 bases and V 5 bases, and 17 bases lay outside the gene matches. The CDR3 DNA sequence: TGTGCCAGTAGTCCAGCGGGGGGTCTGTGGGGAGTGAGCTCCTACAATGAGCAGTTCTTC. It is translated as CASSPAGGLWGVSSYNEQFF. The full variable domain, completed using reference TRBV19 and TRBJ2-1, is DGGITQSPKYLFRKEGQNVTLSCEQNLNHDAMYWYRQDPGQGLRLIYYSQIVNDFQKGDIAEGYSVSREKKESFPLTVTSAQKNPTAFYLCASSPAGGLWGVSSYNEQFFGPGTRLTVL.

Points on this clone: At one boundary the junction diverges from the germline segment, which might be a read error. This chain connects TRBV30 to TRBJ1-1, with D possibly matching TRBD1 (5 bases). Germline CDR1 is GTSNPN and CDR2 is SVGIG (reference sequence). This CDR3 is 11 amino acids long. CDR3 bases: TGTGCCTGGAGTGAATCGGGACCCAGGGCCTTT. The encoded protein is CAWSESGPRAF. The variable domain in full, completed from reference TRBV30 and TRBJ1-1, reads SQTIHQWPATLVQPVGSPLSLECTVEGTSNPNLYWYRQAAGRGLQLLFYSVGIGQISSEVPQNLSASRPQDRQFILSSKKLLLSDSGFYLCAWSESGPRAFGQGTRLTVV.

The chain combines TRBV5-4 with TRBJ1-2; 8 nucleotides match TRBD1. Germline CDR1 and CDR2: SGHNT and YYREEE (reference sequence). J was trimmed by 5 bases and V by 4 bases; bases with no gene match: 10. CDR3 size: 15 residues. The CDR3 nucleotides are TGTGCCAGCAGCCTCCAGGGGGCGCCCTGGTATGGCTACACCTTC. Amino acid sequence: CASSLQGAPWYGYTF.

The chain employs TRBV27 and TRBJ2-2; 7 bases match TRBD1. This CDR3 has 14 amino acids. Trimming cost V 4 bases and J 1 base; bases outside gene matches: 0. Germline assignment: CDR1 MNHEY and CDR2 SMNVEV (reference sequence). Written as DNA, the CDR3 is TGTGCCAGCAGTTACAGGGGGAACACCGGGGAGCTGTTTTTT. Translation gives CASSYRGNTGELFF.

The V call is TRBV5-1, the J call TRBJ1-1, with TRBD1 as a possible D gene (5 bases). The CDR3 is made up of 14 amino acids. V lost 4 bases, J lost 4 bases, and 14 bases lay in between. Germline V gene sequence: CDR1 SGHRS, CDR2 YFSETQ. The CDR3 loop reads CASSPGGEVTEAFF. DNA of the CDR3: TGCGCCAGCAGCCCGGGGGGTGAGGTCACTGAAGCTTTCTTT.

The gene calls are TRBV5-6 and TRBJ2-7; a weak D match, TRBD2 (6 bases). Germline V gene lookup returns CDR1 SGHDT and CDR2 YYEEEE. The CDR3 is 12 residues long. With 5 bases removed from V and 5 bases from J, the gap between germline ends came to 11 bases. CDR3 residues: CASSGGENEQYF. The CDR3 DNA reads TGTGCCAGCAGTGGCGGGGAAAACGAGCAGTACTTC.